The 20 T cell receptor beta chains below all came from one sample that was sequenced in a study of shared clonotypes between healthy human individuals. Data came from immunoSEQ multiplex PCR; TCRdb stores just in-frame clones and leaves some out. This sample yields roughly 2.2 million clones, of which 92% are seen a single time; around 0.38% belongs to the top ten. Sequencing was done on a sample of naive CD4+ T cells from PBMCs. The subset: CD45RA+ positively selected. The receptors were sampled from a man between 18 and 29 years old in good health. Some clones in this sample may be carry-over from other donors' samples.

The genes are TRBV11-1 and TRBJ2-1, with 7 bases that match TRBD2. Germline CDR1 and CDR2: SGHAT and FQDESV (reference sequence). V lost 3 bases to trimming and J lost 5 bases; unmatched junction nucleotides: 7. The CDR3 has 15 residues. CDR3 protein: CASSFTTGLDNEQFF. DNA of the CDR3: TGTGCCAGCAGCTTTACCACAGGACTAGACAATGAGCAGTTCTTC.

The J gene is TRBJ2-1, the V gene TRBV2, with D unresolved. This CDR3 is built from 14 residues. Germline V CDR1 and CDR2: SNHLY, FYNNEI. V lost 6 bases to trimming and J lost 5 bases, with 14 bases between them. CDR3 nucleotide sequence: TGTGCCAGCAGCCCGGCGGCGCCAAACAATGAGCAGTTCTTC. This translates into CASSPAAPNNEQFF.

This chain uses TRBV30 with TRBJ2-3; weak D call: TRBD2 (6 bases). The CDR3 length is 15 residues. The V end was cut by 2 bases, the J end by 3 bases, with 15 bases between. CDR1 and CDR2 (germline): GTSNPN, SVGIG (reference sequence). The CDR3 DNA follows: TGTGCCTGGAGTAGAGGAGGGCCGGGTACAGATACGCAGTATTTT. It encodes CAWSRGGPGTDTQYF.

The chain combines TRBV5-1 with TRBJ1-1; TRBD1 matches 8 bases. The J segment lost 2 bases and the V segment lost 0 bases, leaving 3 bases of the junction unmatched. This CDR3 is 15 amino acids long. Germline V gene lookup returns CDR1 SGHRS and CDR2 YFSETQ. CDR3 bases: TGCGCCAGCAGCTTGGACAGGGGGTTCAACACTGAAGCTTTCTTT. Amino acids: CASSLDRGFNTEAFF. The complete variable domain, with remaining parts taken from reference TRBV5-1 and TRBJ1-1, reads KAGVTQTPRYLIKTRGQQVTLSCSPISGHRSVSWYQQTPGQGLQFLFEYFSETQRNKGNFPGRFSGRQFSNSRSEMNVSTLELGDSALYLCASSLDRGFNTEAFFGQGTRLTVV.

The chain joins TRBV5-1 to TRBJ2-7; TRBD1 agrees at 7 bases. The CDR3 covers 15 residues. Germline CDR1 is SGHRS and CDR2 is YFSETQ. J gave up 2 bases and V 4 bases, and 9 bases lay outside the gene matches. DNA of the CDR3: TGCGCCAGCAGCGAACCCGGGACAGCAACCTACGAGCAGTACTTC. Translating gives CASSEPGTATYEQYF.

The chain employs TRBV28 and TRBJ1-5; 9 bases are a match to TRBD1. The CDR3 loop spans 17 amino acids. Germline V lookup: CDR1 MDHEN, CDR2 SYDVKM. V shed 4 bases, J shed 0 bases, and the junction held 7 bases outside the gene matches. The CDR3 spells CASSYSRTGDSNQPQHF. In nucleotides, the CDR3 is TGTGCCAGCAGTTACTCAAGGACAGGGGATAGCAATCAGCCCCAGCATTTT.

The chain links TRBV6-6 to TRBJ1-6, with D unclear. The V and J ends lost 7 bases and 0 bases respectively, with 7 bases between them. Germline V gene lookup returns CDR1 MNHNY and CDR2 SVGAGI (reference sequence). The CDR3 loop spans 14 amino acids. The CDR3 nucleotides read TGTGCCAGCATCGGGAGCTCCTATAATTCACCCCTCCACTTT. Protein sequence: CASIGSSYNSPLHF.

This sequence joins TRBV7-2 and TRBJ1-5; a weak D match, TRBD1 (6 bases). Trimming pared 3 bases from V and 7 bases from J, leaving 10 bases between. This CDR3 is built from 13 residues. Germline V gene sequence: CDR1 SGHTA, CDR2 FQGNSA. The CDR3 nucleotides read TGTGCCAGCAGCTTGTCGGGACAACAGCCCCAGCATTTT. Encoded protein: CASSLSGQQPQHF.

This chain uses TRBV6-6 with TRBJ2-7, with 9 bases that match TRBD1. Germline V gene data show CDR1 as MNHNY and CDR2 as SVGAGI (reference sequence). The CDR3 has 14 residues. V trimming: 5 bases; J trimming: 5 bases; junction bases outside the gene matches: 7. The CDR3 reads CASSPRQGENEQYF. The CDR3 DNA reads TGTGCCAGCAGTCCCAGACAGGGGGAAAACGAGCAGTACTTC.

The chain is built from TRBV6-1 and TRBJ1-1, with 8 bases identical to TRBD1. This CDR3 contains 14 residues. V lost 6 bases to trimming and J lost 5 bases; unmatched junction nucleotides: 8. Per germline, CDR1 MNHNS and CDR2 SASEGT. The CDR3 protein is CASRPDRGSTEAFF. CDR3 nucleotides: TGTGCCAGCAGGCCCGACAGGGGTTCGACTGAAGCTTTCTTT.

The rearrangement uses TRBV2 and TRBJ1-2; possible D gene TRBD1, 6 bases. The length of the CDR3 is 15 residues. The germline gives CDR1 SNHLY, CDR2 FYNNEI. The germline V and J ends were trimmed by 8 bases and 4 bases, with 20 bases remaining between them. The CDR3 DNA follows: TGTGCCAGCGAGAAGACAGGCCTGGACCTCTATGGCTACACCTTC. Its protein is CASEKTGLDLYGYTF.

The V gene is TRBV30, the J gene TRBJ2-1, with D tentatively TRBD2 (6 bases). The V and J ends lost 3 bases and 9 bases respectively, with 12 bases between them. The length of the CDR3 is 12 residues. Germline assignment: CDR1 GTSNPN and CDR2 SVGIG (reference sequence). The CDR3 is CAWRGVGGEQFF. The DNA for the CDR3 is TGTGCCTGGAGGGGAGTCGGGGGTGAGCAGTTCTTC.

The chain joins TRBV28 to TRBJ2-5; D not certain. Germline lookup yields CDR1 MDHEN and CDR2 SYDVKM. The CDR3 sequence is 14 residues long. The V end lost 3 bases, the J end lost 1 base, and 9 bases lay between the germline ends. The CDR3 DNA is TGTGCCAGCAGTTTTGAACTAACCCAAGAGACCCAGTACTTC. Translated, it gives CASSFELTQETQYF.

This clone has just one count. V and J are TRBV10-1 and TRBJ1-5; TRBD1 matches 8 bases. Per germline, CDR1 WNHNN and CDR2 SYGVQD (reference sequence). The junction had 22 bases not matched to a gene; V was cut back by 6 bases and J by 0 bases. CDR3 length: 21 residues. CDR3 sequence (DNA): TGCGCCAGCAGAAACCAAATTATTAGACAGGGGCGCAGTAATAGCAATCAGCCCCAGCATTTT. Translating gives CASRNQIIRQGRSNSNQPQHF.

The V call is TRBV5-6, the J call TRBJ1-2, with no clear D. CDR3 length equals 13 residues. Germline CDR1 reads SGHDT; CDR2 reads YYEEEE. V gave up 3 bases and J gave up 2 bases, with 8 bases separating them. In DNA form, the CDR3 reads TGTGCCAGCAGCTCGACAACAAACTATGGCTACACCTTC. Protein: CASSSTTNYGYTF.

The rearrangement joins TRBV5-4 to TRBJ2-3, with D tentatively TRBD2 (6 bases). Trimming removed 2 bases from V and 2 bases from J, with 21 bases in between. Germline V gives CDR1 SGHNT, CDR2 YYREEE (reference sequence). This CDR3 has 18 residues. CDR3 DNA sequence: TGTGCCAGCAGCTTTTTAGTAGACGGGAGAGTCCCCACAGATACGCAGTATTTT. This encodes CASSFLVDGRVPTDTQYF.

The CDR3 is CASSAGQGTEQPQHF. CDR3 coding DNA: TGTGCCAGCAGTGCCGGACAGGGTACAGAGCAGCCCCAGCATTTT. The chain links TRBV6-1 to TRBJ1-5; the match to TRBD1 covers 8 bases. The J segment lost 7 bases and the V segment lost 4 bases, leaving 9 bases of the junction unmatched. The germline V gene encodes CDR1 MNHNS and CDR2 SASEGT. CDR3 length equals 15 residues.

The genes are TRBV27 and TRBJ2-7; D is undetermined. Trimming pared 2 bases from V and 1 base from J, leaving 12 bases between. The CDR3 has 15 residues. Per germline, CDR1 MNHEY and CDR2 SMNVEV (reference sequence). CDR3 coding DNA: TGTGCCAGCAGTTTAAAGGGCCCCTATTCCTACGAGCAGTACTTC. Its translation is CASSLKGPYSYEQYF.

The sample holds one count of this clone. This chain links TRBV4-1 with TRBJ2-7, with 8 bases fitting TRBD1. There are 18 residues in the CDR3. V lost 1 base and J lost 6; bases outside the gene matches: 17. Germline CDR1 and CDR2: MGHRA and YSYEKL. The CDR3 region is CASSQVSGGATDRIEQYF. The CDR3 nucleotides are TGCGCCAGCAGCCAAGTTTCAGGGGGCGCGACTGATCGGATCGAGCAGTACTTC.

In regard to this clone: This specimen includes other DNA sequences encoding the same CDR3. The CDR3 region has the DNA TGTGCCAGCTCACCAGGACAGGGTCGTAATGAAAAACTGTTTTTT. This gives the protein CASSPGQGRNEKLFF. This rearrangement joins TRBV18 to TRBJ1-4; 8 positions agree with TRBD1. Germline loops: CDR1 KGHSH, CDR2 LQKENI. The CDR3 covers 15 residues. V dropped 2 bases and J dropped 4; count of bases not matched to a gene: 3.